The present T cell receptor beta chain was sequenced within a study of T cell responses to AZD1222 COVID-19 vaccine. Study findings and constraints: Across the whole spike, CD4 TCRs peaked at regions 160-218 and 743-854. Females made up more of the donors, who were largely white British, and clonal diversity may have come out too low. Close to half of all spike-specific TCRs reportedly target regions of the variants that are unmutated.

Second-dose schedules of about 4 or about 12 weeks were combined. A note on this clone: What it recognizes is unknown.

Profiled with immunoSEQ multiplex PCR; TCRdb holds only in-frame clones, not every one. The sample contains some 110,000 clones, 85% to 90% of which appear only once. The TCR comes from an adult who received the AZD1222 COVID-19 vaccine. The sample consisted of peripheral blood, taken 28 days after the second AZD1222 dose.

The CDR3 protein is CASSGGGGGPYNEQFF. The CDR3, as DNA: TGTGCCAGTAGTGGCGGGGGGGGAGGGCCTTACAATGAGCAGTTCTTC. The chain combines TRBV19 with TRBJ2-1; the match to TRBD2 covers 9 bases. Germline lookup yields CDR1 LNHDA and CDR2 SQIVND (reference sequence). With 5 bases clipped from V and 4 bases from J, the junction kept 9 bases outside the gene matches. The CDR3 is 16 residues long. The full variable domain, with the rest looked up from reference TRBV19 and TRBJ2-1, is DGGITQSPKYLFRKEGQNVTLSCEQNLNHDAMYWYRQDPGQGLRLIYYSQIVNDFQKGDIAEGYSVSREKKESFPLTVTSAQKNPTAFYLCASSGGGGGPYNEQFFGPGTRLTVL.